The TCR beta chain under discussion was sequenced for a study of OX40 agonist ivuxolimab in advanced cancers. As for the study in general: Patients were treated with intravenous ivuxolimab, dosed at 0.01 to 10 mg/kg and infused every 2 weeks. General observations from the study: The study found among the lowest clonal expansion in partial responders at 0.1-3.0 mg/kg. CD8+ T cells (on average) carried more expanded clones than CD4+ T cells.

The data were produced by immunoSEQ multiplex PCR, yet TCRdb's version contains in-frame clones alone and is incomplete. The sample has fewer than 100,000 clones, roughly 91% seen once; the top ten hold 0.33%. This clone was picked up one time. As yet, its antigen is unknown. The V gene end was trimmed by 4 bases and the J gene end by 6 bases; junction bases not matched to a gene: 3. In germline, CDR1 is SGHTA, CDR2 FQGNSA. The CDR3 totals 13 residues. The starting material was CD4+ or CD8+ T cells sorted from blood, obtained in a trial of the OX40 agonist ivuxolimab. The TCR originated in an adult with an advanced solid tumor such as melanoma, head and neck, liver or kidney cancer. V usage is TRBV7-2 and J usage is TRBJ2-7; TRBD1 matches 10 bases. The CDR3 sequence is CASSSGQGLEQYF. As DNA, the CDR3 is TGTGCCAGCAGCTCGGGACAGGGGCTCGAGCAGTACTTC.